This T cell receptor (beta chain) stems from a study of human T cells and chemical hapten exposure. This clonotype was counted only a few times. MiXCR, applied by TCRdb to the RACE reads, yields one record per CDR3 protein. The table shows about 300,000 distinct CDR3 sequences, with 4.5% to 7% occurring only once. The CDR3 sequence is 15 residues long. From germline, CDR1 is SEHNR and CDR2 FQNEAQ (reference sequence). The ends were cut back, 5 bases at V and 0 bases at J, with 14 bases in the middle. Time point described: pre-sensitization, week 0. The treatment here: therapeutic diphenylcyclopropenone sensitization with weekly scalp DPC.

The TCR comes from a woman younger than 35 with alopecia areata. Some clones in this sample may be carry-over from other donors' samples. The J gene is TRBJ2-7, the V gene TRBV7-9; D is unresolved. The sequenced sample was whole blood, obtained in connection with sensitization to the hapten diphenylcyclopropenone (DPC). In nucleotides, the CDR3 is TGTGCCAGCAGCCCTCCCCTCACATTCTCCTACGAGCAGTACTTC. Amino acids: CASSPPLTFSYEQYF.